The 22 T cell receptor beta chains in this list originate from one sample, sequenced in a study of T-cell memory formation after mild COVID-19. TCRdb redid the calling of the 5' RACE reads with MiXCR, one entry per CDR3 protein. The sample lists about 610,000 distinct CDR3 sequences, 17% occurring once. Sequenced material: PBMCs or a T cell subset sorted from them (not recorded which). Receptors were obtained from an adult woman who had mild COVID-19 (a few samples of this study predate the infection). Cell type and time point are not known.

The chain is built from TRBV27 and TRBJ1-6, with TRBD1 as a possible D gene (6 bases). The CDR3 length is 16 residues. Trimming took 0 bases from V and 14 from J, leaving 20 bases between them. Germline loops: CDR1 MNHEY, CDR2 SMNVEV (reference sequence). The DNA of the CDR3 is TGTGCCAGCAGTTTATCTTGGGGGCCCCTGGGTAAGGCCCTCCACTTT. This sequence encodes CASSLSWGPLGKALHF.

V gene TRBV6-1 combines with J gene TRBJ2-4; D possibly corresponds to TRBD2 (6 bases). V lost 4 bases to trimming and J lost 0 bases, with 10 bases between them. The CDR3 has 15 amino acids. CDR1 and CDR2 from the germline V gene are MNHNS and SASEGT. CDR3 in amino acids: CASSVAALAKNIQYF. In nucleotides, the CDR3 is TGTGCCAGCAGTGTAGCGGCTCTAGCCAAAAACATTCAGTACTTC.

The chain recombines TRBV6-1 with TRBJ2-7, with D possibly matching TRBD2 (5 bases). This CDR3 is built from 14 residues. Trimming removed 4 bases at V and 5 bases at J, with 15 bases between. Germline V CDR1 and CDR2: MNHNS, SASEGT. Here the CDR3 reads CASSVTWTRDEQYF. CDR3 DNA: TGTGCCAGCAGTGTTACCTGGACTCGCGACGAGCAGTACTTC.

This clonotype was found many times. The chain recombines TRBV30 with TRBJ1-5, with a weak D call TRBD1 (5 bases). Trimming shortened V by 1 base and J by 4 bases, and 8 bases separated the two germline ends. Germline V gene data show CDR1 as GTSNPN and CDR2 as SVGIG (reference sequence). This CDR3 has 13 residues. The CDR3, as DNA: TGTGCCTGGAGTGAGCAGGGAAATCAGCCCCAGCATTTT. This translates into CAWSEQGNQPQHF.

The chain couples TRBV20-1 to TRBJ1-1; D is ambiguous. Germline loops: CDR1 DFQATT, CDR2 SNEGSKA (reference sequence). The germline V and J ends were trimmed by 3 bases and 3 bases, with 11 bases remaining between them. The CDR3 runs 13 residues. This chain's CDR3 is CSASRNQDTEAFF. The CDR3 DNA sequence: TGCAGTGCTAGTAGGAACCAGGACACTGAAGCTTTCTTT.

This clonotype has more than one count but fewer than ten. V usage is TRBV10-3 and J usage is TRBJ2-7; tentatively, D is TRBD1 (5 bases). The germline CDR1 and CDR2 sequences are ENHRY and SYGVKD. Trimming cost V 2 bases and J 0 bases, with 8 bases left between them. The CDR3 loop spans 14 amino acids. For the CDR3, the DNA is TGTGCCATCAGTGAGGGGGCGGCCTCCTACGAGCAGTACTTC. It translates to CAISEGAASYEQYF.

The CDR3 is CASSLVRDRGRTGELFF. The CDR3, as DNA: TGTGCCAGTAGTCTAGTTCGGGACAGGGGGCGAACCGGGGAGCTGTTTTTT. The genes are TRBV19 and TRBJ2-2; 12 nucleotides align to TRBD1. CDR3 length: 17 amino acids. V shed 5 bases, J shed 5 bases, and the junction held 9 bases outside the gene matches. Germline lookup yields CDR1 LNHDA and CDR2 SQIVND (reference sequence).

The rearrangement joins TRBV7-6 to TRBJ2-5; 7 bases match TRBD1. Germline CDR1 reads SGHVS; CDR2 reads FNYEAQ. This CDR3 is 16 amino acids long. V was pared by 0 bases and J by 2 bases, with 6 bases of the junction left unmatched. CDR3: CASSLAWTGLQETQYF. The CDR3 region has the DNA TGTGCCAGCAGCTTAGCCTGGACAGGTCTTCAAGAGACCCAGTACTTC. Full variable domain (outside the CDR3, taken from reference TRBV7-6 and TRBJ2-5): GAGVSQSPRYKVTKRGQDVALRCDPISGHVSLYWYRQALGQGPEFLTYFNYEAQQDKSGLPNDRFSAERPEGSISTLTIQRTEQRDSAMYRCASSLAWTGLQETQYFGPGTRLLVL.

Only a few counts were recorded for this clonotype. V and J are TRBV25-1 and TRBJ1-4; perhaps TRBD1 as D (5 bases). From germline, CDR1 is MGHDK and CDR2 SYGVNS. Between the trimmed V and J ends, which lost 3 bases and 8 bases, there was a span of 16 bases. This CDR3 has 15 residues. CDR3 loop: CASSDRDSAWEKLFF. The CDR3 DNA reads as TGTGCCAGCAGTGACAGGGATTCGGCGTGGGAAAAACTGTTTTTT.

The rearrangement joins TRBV27 to TRBJ1-2, with D uncertain. Germline V gives CDR1 MNHEY, CDR2 SMNVEV (reference sequence). This CDR3 contains 15 residues. Deletions cut 5 bases from V and 2 bases from J, with 15 bases between. The CDR3 reads CASSNAQDGNYGYTF. For the CDR3, the DNA is TGTGCCAGCAGTAACGCCCAAGACGGGAACTATGGCTACACCTTC.

The rearrangement joins TRBV24-1 to TRBJ1-2, with D hard to call. With 1 base removed from V and 5 bases from J, the gap between germline ends came to 4 bases. The CDR3 consists of 12 residues. Germline V gene sequence: CDR1 KGHDR, CDR2 SFDVKD. The CDR3 nucleotides read TGTGCCACCAGTGATTTCGGGTATGGCTACACCTTC. Its protein is CATSDFGYGYTF.

V and J are TRBV12-3 or TRBV12-4 and TRBJ2-2, with D tentatively TRBD1 (5 bases). V was trimmed by 2 bases and J by 6 bases, leaving 7 bases between them. This CDR3 comprises 13 residues. CDR3 residues: CASSLMGPGELFF. The CDR3 DNA reads as TGTGCCAGCAGTTTAATGGGGCCCGGGGAGCTGTTTTTT.

This chain links TRBV29-1 with TRBJ2-7, with TRBD1 matching 10 bases. With V trimmed by 2 bases and J by 3 bases, 7 bases remained unmatched. The CDR3 contains 15 residues. From germline, CDR1 is SQVTM and CDR2 ANQGSEA. CDR3 in amino acids: CSVERSGQGGYEQYF. Written as DNA, the CDR3 is TGCAGCGTTGAACGGTCCGGACAGGGGGGCTACGAGCAGTACTTC.

V and J are TRBV7-8 and TRBJ1-1, with D unresolved. This CDR3 region has 13 residues. The ends were cut back, 1 base at V and 6 bases at J, with 9 bases in the middle. Germline V CDR1 and CDR2: SGHVS, FQNEAQ. The CDR3 DNA follows: TGTGCCAGCAGCTTAGGTTTGCTACCTGAAGCTTTCTTT. This gives the protein CASSLGLLPEAFF.

There are a few counts of this clonotype. This chain connects TRBV5-1 to TRBJ2-1, with D uncertain. Trimming left V 2 bases short and J 8 bases short, with 14 bases between. CDR1 and CDR2 from the germline V gene are SGHRS and YFSETQ. This CDR3 has 14 residues. The CDR3 protein is CASSLPPPSDEQFF. The CDR3 DNA reads as TGCGCCAGCAGCTTACCCCCGCCCTCGGATGAGCAGTTCTTC.

This rearrangement joins TRBV7-9 to TRBJ2-1, with 13 bases fitting TRBD2. Per germline, CDR1 SEHNR and CDR2 FQNEAQ (reference sequence). The junction had 8 bases not matched to a gene; V was cut back by 7 bases and J by 8 bases. The CDR3 is 15 amino acids. The CDR3 coding sequence is TGTGCCAGCATCACTAGCGGGAGGGCCTTGGATGAGCAGTTCTTC. This codes for CASITSGRALDEQFF. The variable domain in full, with the rest retrieved from reference TRBV7-9 and TRBJ2-1, is DTGVSQNPRHKITKRGQNVTFRCDPISEHNRLYWYRQTLGQGPEFLTYFQNEAQLEKSRLLSDRFSAERPKGSFSTLEIQRTEQGDSAMYLCASITSGRALDEQFFGPGTRLTVL.

This sequence joins TRBV7-8 and TRBJ2-2; D perhaps matches TRBD1 (6 bases). Germline CDR1 and CDR2: SGHVS and FQNEAQ. V was cut by 0 bases and J by 3 bases, with 20 bases left in between. This CDR3 region has 19 residues. For the CDR3, the DNA is TGTGCCAGCAGCTTAGCCGTACAGGGTTCTGAGAGTCACACCGGGGAGCTGTTTTTT. Residues: CASSLAVQGSESHTGELFF.

This CDR3 is CAISLASGGAYEQFF. CDR3 nucleotides: TGTGCCATCAGTCTCGCTAGCGGGGGGGCCTATGAGCAGTTCTTC. The rearrangement uses TRBV10-3 and TRBJ2-1; TRBD2 matches at 12 bases. The CDR3 length is 15 residues. From germline, CDR1 is ENHRY and CDR2 SYGVKD. Trimming took 5 bases from V and 8 from J; bases not matched to a gene: 7.

This rearrangement joins TRBV5-6 to TRBJ1-1, with 8 bases matching TRBD1. In germline, CDR1 is SGHDT, CDR2 YYEEEE. The CDR3 is 16 residues long. Trimming cost V 1 base and J 1 base; bases outside gene matches: 6. The chain's CDR3 is CASSLSSTGANTEAFF. The CDR3 DNA follows: TGTGCCAGCAGCTTGTCCTCGACAGGGGCGAACACTGAAGCTTTCTTT.

The rearrangement uses TRBV29-1 and TRBJ2-7; TRBD2 aligns across 9 bases. This CDR3 is built from 13 residues. Germline CDR1 and CDR2: SQVTM and ANQGSEA. With V trimmed by 1 base and J by 4 bases, 2 bases remained unmatched. The CDR3 here is CSVEVAGEYEQYF. The CDR3 nucleotides are TGCAGCGTTGAAGTAGCGGGAGAGTACGAGCAGTACTTC.

V usage is TRBV7-9 and J usage is TRBJ2-7; D uncertain. With 3 bases removed from V and 6 bases from J, the gap between germline ends came to 15 bases. The CDR3 has 14 residues. Germline-derived CDR1 and CDR2 are SEHNR and FQNEAQ (reference sequence). The CDR3 DNA follows: TGTGCCAGCAGCTTCGAAAGGGTTCTGGGCGAGCAGTACTTC. Protein: CASSFERVLGEQYF.

The rearrangement uses TRBV12-3 or TRBV12-4 and TRBJ2-1; 7 nucleotides line up with TRBD2. The CDR3 consists of 13 residues. V was clipped by 6 bases and J by 8 bases; unmatched bases: 7. This CDR3 is CASRPKTSHEQFF. CDR3 coding DNA: TGTGCCAGCAGGCCCAAGACTAGCCATGAGCAGTTCTTC.